The rows below give T cell receptor beta chains drawn from one sample of a study of vaccination effects on CD4 cells after COVID-19. TCRdb's copy holds only in-frame clones and misses some; the assay was immunoSEQ multiplex PCR. This sample carries some 35,000 clones, approximately 84% of them seen once, and the ten largest clones take just under 2%. Antigen specificity for these receptors is unknown. The sample in question was CD4+ T cells from PBMCs cultured with HCoV-NL63 spike peptides, obtained after COVID-19 vaccination. The receptors derive from a human donor who received a COVID-19 vaccine. Some clones in this sample may be carry-over from other donors' samples. CDR3s include the opening cysteine and the closing phenylalanine or tryptophan. A D gene is named only where the DNA matches it firmly. Expanded clones get a size class; other rows say once, few or many, or leave the size out.

J gene	clone size	D gene	V gene	CDR3 DNA	CDR3 protein
TRBJ2-3	NA	NA	TRBV30	TGTGCCTGGAGTGGAAGTAACAGTCGAACAGATACGCAGTATTTT	CAWSGSNSRTDTQYF
TRBJ2-2	few	NA	TRBV10-1	TGCGCCAGCATGTGGGGGGTCACCGGGGAGCTGTTTTTT	CASMWGVTGELFF
TRBJ1-1	NA	TRBD1	TRBV10-3	TGTGCCACAGGGACAGGGGACGGGAACACTGAAGCTTTCTTT	CATGTGDGNTEAFF
TRBJ1-6	few	NA	TRBV29-1	TGCAGCGTTGAAGAGCCCAGGGGATCACCCCTCCACTTT	CSVEEPRGSPLHF
TRBJ2-3	NA	NA	TRBV7-9	TGTGCCAGCAGCTCCTGGAGGACTAGCACAGATACGCAGTATTTT	CASSSWRTSTDTQYF
TRBJ2-2	once	TRBD2	TRBV6-6	TGTGCCAGCAGTTACTTGGGAGGGACGAACACCGGGGAGCTGTTTTTT	CASSYLGGTNTGELFF
TRBJ2-3	once	NA	TRBV24-1	TGTGCCACCAGTGAAGGGGGGGCCAAAGATACGCAGTATTTT	CATSEGGAKDTQYF
TRBJ1-5	NA	NA	TRBV6-6	TGTGCCAGCAGTTACTCGGCGGGCCAGCCCCAGCATTTT	CASSYSAGQPQHF
TRBJ2-3	NA	NA	TRBV10-1	TGCGCCAGCAGACGCGCGCTCGAAGATACGCAGTATTTT	CASRRALEDTQYF
TRBJ1-6	NA	TRBD1	TRBV7-2	TGTGCCAGCAGCTTAACCGGGACAGGGGAGGCACCCCTCCACTTT	CASSLTGTGEAPLHF
TRBJ1-3	NA	NA	TRBV4-3	TGCGCCAGCAGCCACGCCACAACGAACTCTGGAAACACCATATATTTT	CASSHATTNSGNTIYF
TRBJ2-5	NA	NA	TRBV18	TGTGCCAGCTCACCAGGGAGCGAGACCCAGTACTTC	CASSPGSETQYF
TRBJ2-3	NA	TRBD1	TRBV6-2/TRBV6-3	TGTGCCAGCAGTCGACAGGGAGTGGGAGATACGCAGTATTTT	CASSRQGVGDTQYF
TRBJ2-5	NA	TRBD2	TRBV5-8	TGTGCCAGCAGCAGTGGACTAGCTACAGGGACCCAGTACTTC	CASSSGLATGTQYF
TRBJ1-5	NA	NA	TRBV6-2/TRBV6-3	TGTGCCAGCAGCGATAGGACGATACGGGGCAATCAGCCCCAGCATTTT	CASSDRTIRGNQPQHF
TRBJ1-5	NA	TRBD1	TRBV18	TGTGCCAGCTCACCTACAACAGGGGGCAATCAGCCCCAGCATTTT	CASSPTTGGNQPQHF
TRBJ2-2	few	NA	TRBV9	TGTGCCAGTCAGGGGCGCGTGAACACCGGGGAGCTGTTTTTT	CASQGRVNTGELFF
TRBJ2-2	NA	NA	TRBV4-1	TGCGCCAGCAGCCAAGTGGACGGGAACACCGGGGAGCTGTTTTTT	CASSQVDGNTGELFF
TRBJ1-2	few	TRBD1	TRBV18	TGTGCCAGCTCACCCCGAGCCTTCGGACAGGGGACCTCTAACTATGGCTACACCTTC	CASSPRAFGQGTSNYGYTF
TRBJ2-5	NA	NA	TRBV29-1	TGCAGCGCGACCAAAGGGGGGGGAGGACAAGAGACCCAGTACTTC	CSATKGGGGQETQYF
TRBJ2-1	once	TRBD1	TRBV6-5	TGTGCCAGCAGTAAGGGACAGGGGGATGTCAATGAGCAGTTCTTC	CASSKGQGDVNEQFF
TRBJ2-3	NA	NA	TRBV5-1	TGCGCCAGCAGCCCAAGGACAGATAGCACAGATACGCAGTATTTT	CASSPRTDSTDTQYF
TRBJ1-2	NA	TRBD1	TRBV7-8	TGTGCCAGCAGCCTCAACAGGGGAAGCCTTCCTAGTGGCTACACCTTC	CASSLNRGSLPSGYTF
TRBJ2-5	NA	TRBD2	TRBV18	TGTGCCAGCTCTCCTAGCGGGGCTCAAGAGACCCAGTACTTC	CASSPSGAQETQYF
TRBJ1-2	NA	NA	TRBV4-1	TGCGCCAGCAGCCAAGGCGCCGACAGGCGGCCTTTCTATGGCTACACCTTC	CASSQGADRRPFYGYTF
TRBJ2-2	NA	TRBD2	TRBV30	TGTGCCTGGAGCCGCGGGGGGCCAAACACCGGGGAGCTGTTTTTT	CAWSRGGPNTGELFF
TRBJ2-2	NA	TRBD1	TRBV15	TGTGCCACAGAGGACAGGGTCAACACCGGGGAGCTGTTTTTT	CATEDRVNTGELFF
TRBJ1-6	NA	NA	TRBV19	TGTGCCAGTAGTAAACGGGACGGCTATAATTCACCCCTCCACTTT	CASSKRDGYNSPLHF
TRBJ2-2	NA	TRBD1	TRBV18	TGTGCCAGCTCGCGGAACCGGGACAGGGGACGCGTTACCGCCGGGGAGCTGTTTTTT	CASSRNRDRGRVTAGELFF
TRBJ1-1	NA	NA	TRBV5-1	TGCGCCAGCAGCTTTACCGGGGGCCTTGAAGCTTTCTTT	CASSFTGGLEAFF
TRBJ2-3	NA	NA	TRBV2	TGTGCCAGCAGTGAAGTCTACTGGCAGAGCACAGATACGCAGTATTTT	CASSEVYWQSTDTQYF
TRBJ2-1	NA	NA	TRBV5-1	TGCGCCAGCAGCTTGATACCCGGGACATTAAACAATGAGCAGTTCTTC	CASSLIPGTLNNEQFF
TRBJ2-2	NA	NA	TRBV24-1	TGTGCCACCAGATCGGGTCCCGGGGAGCTGTTTTTT	CATRSGPGELFF
TRBJ1-2	NA	NA	TRBV7-2	TGTGCCAGCAGCCGAGGGGCGGCCTATGGCTACACCTTC	CASSRGAAYGYTF
TRBJ2-1	NA	TRBD1	TRBV28	TGTGCCAGCAGTTTACGGGACAGGGGGCGTGGGGTTCAGTTCTTC	CASSLRDRGRGVQFF
TRBJ1-5	NA	NA	TRBV5-1	TGCGCCAGCAGCCCCACCCCGGGGGTCAATCAGCCCCAGCATTTT	CASSPTPGVNQPQHF
TRBJ1-1	NA	NA	TRBV2	TGTGCCAGCAGTCTCCTTGGACACGGAATGAACACTGAAGCTTTCTTT	CASSLLGHGMNTEAFF
TRBJ2-1	few	NA	TRBV30	TGTGCCTGGAGTGTACAGGCCCTTCCCTTCTTC	CAWSVQALPFF
TRBJ1-5	NA	NA	TRBV19	TGTGCCAGTAGTATAGGGGGGGGTTCTGATCAGCCCCAGCATTTT	CASSIGGGSDQPQHF
TRBJ1-2	NA	NA	TRBV11-2	TGTGCCAGCACCATAGAACAGGTCTATGGCTACACCTTC	CASTIEQVYGYTF
TRBJ1-5	once	TRBD1	TRBV4-1	TGCGCCAGCAGCCGAGATTCCGGGACAGCGTCCAATCAGCCCCAGCATTTT	CASSRDSGTASNQPQHF
TRBJ2-1	NA	NA	TRBV5-1	TGCGCCAGCGGGCTCGGTGGCTCCACTCCAGACCTTCTCAGTGAGCAGTTCTTC	CASGLGGSTPDLLSEQFF
TRBJ2-5	NA	NA	TRBV4-2	TGTGCCAGCAGCCGGAAGGACAAACAAGAGACCCAGTACTTC	CASSRKDKQETQYF
TRBJ1-3	once	TRBD1	TRBV4-1	TGCGCCAGCAGCCTACAGGGGGACTCTGGAAACACCATATATTTT	CASSLQGDSGNTIYF
TRBJ1-5	few	NA	TRBV10-2	TGCGCCAGCAGTGAGAGGCCGGGGAGCAATCAGCCCCAGCATTTT	CASSERPGSNQPQHF
TRBJ1-1	NA	NA	TRBV10-3	TGTGCCATCAGTGGCATAGGGGGGAACACTGAAGCTTTCTTT	CAISGIGGNTEAFF
TRBJ2-5	NA	TRBD2	TRBV9	TGTGCCAGCAGCGTAGCTACTAGCGGGGGGGCAGAGACCCAGTACTTC	CASSVATSGGAETQYF
TRBJ1-3	NA	NA	TRBV30	TGTGCCTGGAGTGTACTGGGGGGAAACACCATATATTTT	CAWSVLGGNTIYF
TRBJ1-5	few	NA	TRBV27	TGTGCCAGCAGCTGGACACGAAATAGCAATCAGCCCCAGCATTTT	CASSWTRNSNQPQHF
TRBJ1-2	few	NA	TRBV9	TGTGCCAGCAGCGTAGGTTGGGTCCCTAACGGCTACACCTTC	CASSVGWVPNGYTF
TRBJ1-2	NA	NA	TRBV18	TGTGCCAGCTCACCACTTAGACCCCTTGATGGCGGCTACACCTTC	CASSPLRPLDGGYTF
TRBJ2-3	NA	NA	TRBV6-5	TGTGCCAGCAGGGGGTATGGTAGCACAGATACGCAGTATTTT	CASRGYGSTDTQYF